These 2 T cell receptor beta chains were all obtained from the same sample, sequenced in a study of OX40 agonist ivuxolimab in advanced cancers. Clones were sequenced by immunoSEQ multiplex PCR, and TCRdb holds only the in-frame ones, with some missing. The sample lists tens of thousands of clones, 82% occurring once. The sample in question was CD4+ or CD8+ T cells sorted from blood, obtained in a trial of the OX40 agonist ivuxolimab. Receptors originate from an adult with an advanced solid tumor such as melanoma, head and neck, liver or kidney cancer.

V and J are TRBV19 and TRBJ2-2; TRBD1 or TRBD2 may be the D gene (5 bases each). Per the germline V gene, CDR1 is LNHDA and CDR2 is SQIVND (reference sequence). This CDR3 has 14 amino acids. The germline V and J ends were trimmed by 4 bases and 1 base, with 7 bases remaining between them. This chain's CDR3 is CASSRGRNTGELFF. The CDR3 DNA is TGTGCCAGTAGTAGGGGACGGAACACCGGGGAGCTGTTTTTT.

The chain uses TRBV18 and TRBJ2-7; D is undetermined. The CDR3 is 12 amino acids. From germline, CDR1 is KGHSH and CDR2 LQKENI. Trimming shortened V by 3 bases and J by 6 bases, and 9 bases separated the two germline ends. CDR3 nucleotide sequence: TGTGCCAGCTCACCGGGAAGCCTCGAGCAGTACTTC. As protein: CASSPGSLEQYF.